Listed below are T cell receptor beta chains from one sample, sequenced in a study of blood T cell repertoires in COVID-19. Method: immunoSEQ multiplex PCR; TCRdb's copy keeps in-frame clones and lacks some. The table includes fewer than 150,000 clones, 82% detected once. The sample comprised peripheral blood. Source of these receptors: an elderly woman with acute or convalescent COVID-19. The CDR3 runs from the conserved cysteine through the conserved F or W. Each record gives: J gene, clone size, CDR3 length, V gene, D gene, CDR3 protein, CDR3 DNA. The D gene is left open where the match is weak. Size values are once, few and many counts, or a class for expanded clones, and some rows have none.

>TRBJ1-4|few|15|TRBV29-1|TRBD1
CSVGGGQGDGEKLFF
TGCAGCGTTGGAGGGGGGCAGGGGGATGGCGAAAAACTGTTTTTT
>TRBJ2-2|few|11|TRBV7-8|-
CATRVTGELFF
TGTGCCACCCGGGTCACCGGGGAGCTGTTTTTT
>TRBJ1-5|-|14|TRBV5-1|-
CASSLVPEGQPQHF
TGCGCCAGCAGCTTGGTCCCGGAGGGGCAGCCCCAGCATTTT
>TRBJ2-3|-|13|TRBV12-3/TRBV12-4|-
CASTLLAGNTQYF
TGTGCCAGCACCCTCTTGGCGGGTAATACGCAGTATTTT
>TRBJ2-3|-|14|TRBV3-1/TRBV3-2|TRBD2
CASSQGLAGVTQYF
TGTGCCAGCAGCCAAGGACTAGCGGGAGTTACGCAGTATTTT
>TRBJ1-6|-|13|TRBV27|-
CASSTDYNSPLHF
TGTGCCAGCAGCACAGATTATAATTCACCCCTCCACTTT
>TRBJ2-7|-|15|TRBV5-4|TRBD2
CASSLVAGGQYEQYF
TGTGCCAGCAGCTTGGTGGCGGGGGGGCAGTACGAGCAGTACTTC
>TRBJ2-5|-|16|TRBV7-9|-
CASSFGGLGGLETQYF
TGTGCCAGCAGCTTCGGGGGGCTAGGAGGGCTAGAGACCCAGTACTTC
>TRBJ2-3|-|11|TRBV3-1/TRBV3-2|-
CASSQEAVQYF
TGTGCCAGCAGCCAAGAGGCGGTGCAGTATTTT
>TRBJ1-2|-|14|TRBV6-5|-
CASSATPDSSGYTF
TGTGCCAGCAGCGCCACCCCGGACAGTTCTGGCTACACCTTC
>TRBJ2-7|many|12|TRBV9|-
CASSPGGYEQYF
TGTGCCAGCAGCCCCGGCGGTTACGAGCAGTACTTC
>TRBJ2-5|-|14|TRBV5-4|TRBD1
CASSSGTAQETQYF
TGTGCCAGCAGCTCTGGGACAGCACAAGAGACCCAGTACTTC
>TRBJ2-1|-|18|TRBV9|-
CASSGRSVFGGAYNEQFF
TGTGCCAGCAGCGGACGATCGGTTTTTGGGGGCGCCTACAATGAGCAGTTCTTC
>TRBJ2-7|-|14|TRBV5-5|TRBD2
CASGSGTTGREQYF
TGTGCCAGCGGTAGCGGGACCACGGGGAGGGAGCAGTACTTC
>TRBJ1-5|once|16|TRBV19|-
CASSMVWQAVTEPQHF
TGTGCCAGTAGTATGGTTTGGCAGGCTGTGACAGAGCCCCAGCATTTT
>TRBJ2-7|-|16|TRBV28|TRBD2
CASQPGLAGGPYEQYF
TGTGCCAGCCAGCCAGGACTAGCGGGAGGGCCCTACGAGCAGTACTTC
>TRBJ2-7|few|13|TRBV30|TRBD1
CAWSAQGAYEQYF
TGTGCCTGGAGTGCACAGGGGGCTTACGAGCAGTACTTC
>TRBJ1-2|-|15|TRBV12-5|TRBD1
CASGLGGQGSYGYTF
TGTGCTAGTGGTTTGGGAGGACAGGGGAGCTATGGCTACACCTTC
>TRBJ2-2|once|17|TRBV24-1|-
CATSDPHYGGNTGELFF
TGTGCCACCAGTGATCCCCATTATGGCGGGAACACCGGGGAGCTGTTTTTT
>TRBJ2-2|-|18|TRBV2|TRBD2
CASSESLGLAGGTGELFF
TGTGCCAGCAGTGAAAGTTTGGGACTAGCGGGCGGCACCGGGGAGCTGTTTTTT
>TRBJ1-4|-|15|TRBV2|TRBD1
CASRRQGKEDEKLFF
TGTGCCAGCCGGAGACAGGGGAAGGAGGATGAAAAACTGTTTTTT
>TRBJ2-1|-|19|TRBV7-9|-
CASSSYVPGRLFGIREQFF
TGTGCCAGCAGCTCTTACGTCCCGGGGAGGCTATTCGGGATTAGGGAGCAGTTCTTC
>TRBJ1-2|-|19|TRBV28|-
CASSLSILRTVKINYGYTF
TGTGCCAGCAGTTTATCGATCCTCCGGACAGTAAAAATTAACTATGGCTACACCTTC
>TRBJ1-3|-|22|TRBV21-1|-
CASSKNQKTVVGVAGLGNTIYF
TGTGCCAGCAGCAAAAACCAAAAGACTGTCGTGGGTGTAGCGGGATTAGGAAACACCATATATTTT
>TRBJ1-2|-|12|TRBV15|-
CATSRASYGYTF
TGTGCCACCAGCAGAGCATCCTATGGCTACACCTTC
>TRBJ1-4|-|17|TRBV4-1|-
CASSQDSGGVSRGGLFF
TGCGCCAGCAGCCAAGATTCGGGAGGTGTCTCCCGGGGAGGACTGTTTTTT
>TRBJ1-1|-|13|TRBV27|-
CASRRFGNTEAFF
TGTGCCAGCAGGCGGTTTGGGAACACTGAAGCTTTCTTT
>TRBJ2-1|-|13|TRBV7-2|-
CASSLERAHEQFF
TGTGCCAGCAGCTTAGAGAGGGCCCATGAGCAGTTCTTC
>TRBJ2-3|-|17|TRBV4-2|TRBD2
CASSQAYGRENADTQYF
TGTGCCAGCAGCCAAGCGTACGGGCGGGAGAACGCAGATACGCAGTATTTT